A single sample gave rise to the 22 T cell receptor beta chains below, sequenced in a study of early T cells in non-severe SARS-CoV-2 infection. TCRdb reanalysed the 5' RACE reads using MiXCR and keeps one entry per CDR3 protein. The sample has over 15,000 distinct CDR3 sequences; around 5.8% are singletons. The source material was whole blood, sampled at baseline. Receptors were obtained from an adult who was a healthcare worker with PCR-confirmed SARS-CoV-2 infection or an uninfected control (not recorded which).

This clonotype showed up just a few times. The J gene is TRBJ1-1, the V gene TRBV7-8; no clear D gene. V lost 6 bases and J lost 6, with 8 bases in between. The CDR3 runs 11 residues. Germline V CDR1 and CDR2: SGHVS, FQNEAQ. The CDR3 DNA follows: TGTGCCAGCAGTTCAAGGGCTGAAGCTTTCTTT. This gives the protein CASSSRAEAFF.

This clonotype has ten or more counts. This chain uses TRBV7-2 with TRBJ1-3; no definite D call. Germline loops: CDR1 SGHTA, CDR2 FQGNSA. V dropped 1 base and J dropped 5 bases, with 15 bases sitting between them. The CDR3 runs 16 residues. The CDR3 coding sequence is TGTGCCAGCAGCTTAGATTCCGGACGCGGCAGAAACACCATATATTTT. This translates into CASSLDSGRGRNTIYF.

This clonotype was seen many times. The V gene is TRBV7-9, the J gene TRBJ1-2, with TRBD1 matching over 7 bases. The germline gives CDR1 SEHNR, CDR2 FQNEAQ (reference sequence). The CDR3 contains 13 residues. After removal of 5 bases from V and 9 bases from J, the junction contained 9 bases not matched to a gene. CDR3 DNA sequence: TGTGCCAGCAGCGTTTCCCGGGACAGTAGCTACACCTTC. Protein: CASSVSRDSSYTF.

V usage is TRBV11-3 and J usage is TRBJ2-7, with D hard to call. The CDR3 has 14 amino acids. The ends were cut back, 5 bases at V and 0 bases at J, with 11 bases in the middle. The germline V gene has CDR1 SGHNT and CDR2 YENEEA. The DNA for the CDR3 is TGTGCCAGCAGCCCTGGACGGATCTCCTACGAGCAGTACTTC. Translated, it gives CASSPGRISYEQYF.

This clonotype was found many times. This chain links TRBV12-3 or TRBV12-4 with TRBJ2-5; 9 nucleotides match TRBD1. The V gene end was trimmed by 6 bases and the J gene end by 4 bases; junction bases not matched to a gene: 6. The CDR3 length is 14 residues. In nucleotides, the CDR3 is TGTGCCAGCAGCCCCGGGACAGGGCGAGAGACCCAGTACTTC. Its protein product is CASSPGTGRETQYF.

This clonotype was recorded at least ten times. The V and J genes are TRBV2 and TRBJ2-7; 8 bases fit TRBD1. The CDR3 length is 13 residues. Germline V lookup: CDR1 SNHLY, CDR2 FYNNEI. With V trimmed by 5 bases and J by 3 bases, 3 bases remained unmatched. The CDR3 reads CASSRQGHYEQYF. CDR3 bases: TGTGCCAGCAGTAGACAGGGGCACTACGAGCAGTACTTC.

Ten or more counts support this clonotype. Here the CDR3 DNA reads TGTGCCAGCAGGTCAGGTCTAGCGGCAAGCACAGATACGCAGTATTTT. Protein sequence: CASRSGLAASTDTQYF. The chain links TRBV12-3 or TRBV12-4 to TRBJ2-3; TRBD2 matches 7 bases. The CDR3 has 16 amino acids. The V gene end was trimmed by 6 bases and the J gene end by 0 bases; junction bases not matched to a gene: 9.

This clonotype occurred many times. The gene calls are TRBV19 and TRBJ2-1; TRBD2 matches at 9 bases. J was trimmed by 9 bases and V by 1 base; bases with no gene match: 7. Germline CDR1 and CDR2: LNHDA and SQIVND (reference sequence). The CDR3 is 15 residues long. DNA for the CDR3: TGTGCCAGTAGTATAGGCGGGGGGGCCGTCGGTGAGCAGTTCTTC. This translates into CASSIGGGAVGEQFF.

This clonotype has a count of ten or more. The gene calls are TRBV7-6 and TRBJ2-2; D not resolved. Germline values: CDR1 SGHVS, CDR2 FNYEAQ. Between the trimmed V and J ends, which lost 3 bases and 5 bases, there was a span of 4 bases. The CDR3 is 12 residues long. CDR3 nucleotide sequence: TGTGCCAGCAGCTTCGCGACCGGGGAGCTGTTTTTT. It specifies CASSFATGELFF.

This clonotype was found many times. The chain employs TRBV3-1 and TRBJ2-5; no clear D. Germline CDR1 is LGHDT and CDR2 is YNNKEL (reference sequence). This CDR3 is 14 amino acids long. Trimming took off 6 bases at V and 5 bases at J, with 16 bases between the two ends. In DNA form, the CDR3 reads TGTGCCAGCAGGGAAGGCGGCCCGGTGGAGACCCAGTACTTC. This encodes CASREGGPVETQYF.

This clonotype has at least ten counts. The CDR3 protein is CASSISAQNTEAFF. The CDR3, as DNA: TGTGCCAGTAGTATTTCAGCACAGAACACTGAAGCTTTCTTT. V and J are TRBV19 and TRBJ1-1; D unresolved. This CDR3 region has 14 residues. Germline CDR1 and CDR2: LNHDA and SQIVND (reference sequence). Trimming removed 3 bases from V and 1 base from J, with 9 bases in between.

Sample share makes this clonotype medium-sized (0.01 to 0.1%). V gene TRBV11-3 combines with J gene TRBJ2-3; 10 nucleotides agree with TRBD1. Trimming at V came to 5 bases and at J to 5 bases, leaving 4 bases not matched to a gene. The CDR3 is 14 amino acids. Germline loops: CDR1 SGHNT, CDR2 YENEEA. The CDR3 spells CASSPTGGGDTQYF. The CDR3 DNA sequence: TGTGCCAGCAGCCCGACAGGGGGCGGAGATACGCAGTATTTT.

This clonotype came up many times. The chain uses TRBV11-2 and TRBJ2-4; 8 bases are shared with TRBD1. Germline-derived CDR1 and CDR2 are SGHAT and FQNNGV. Germline trimming cut 1 base from V and 1 base from J; bases unmatched to any gene: 12. This CDR3 region has 19 residues. The CDR3 protein is CASSLGLTQGGAAKNIQYF. The CDR3 DNA is TGTGCCAGCAGCTTAGGCCTGACACAGGGGGGAGCGGCCAAAAACATTCAGTACTTC.

This clonotype was detected ten times or more. The V and J genes are TRBV11-2 and TRBJ2-7; 7 nucleotides match TRBD2. Per germline, CDR1 SGHAT and CDR2 FQNNGV. The CDR3 sequence is 15 residues long. V gave up 3 bases and J gave up 4 bases; unmatched junction bases: 9. CDR3 DNA sequence: TGTGCCAGCAGCTTGCGAGCTAGCGGCAATTACGAGCAGTACTTC. Encoded protein: CASSLRASGNYEQYF.

At least ten counts were recorded for this clonotype. The J gene is TRBJ2-1, the V gene TRBV2, with a tentative D call TRBD1 (6 bases). There are 15 residues in the CDR3. Trimming stripped 8 bases from V and 2 bases from J, with 16 bases between. Germline CDR1 is SNHLY and CDR2 is FYNNEI. In DNA, the CDR3 is TGTGCCAGCCTTGGTTGGGGACATCCCTACAATGAGCAGTTCTTC. Protein product: CASLGWGHPYNEQFF.

A few counts support this clonotype. This chain connects TRBV6-5 to TRBJ2-3; TRBD2 is a possible D gene (7 bases). CDR3 size: 15 residues. Trimming pared 2 bases from V and 3 bases from J, leaving 12 bases between. Germline CDR1 is MNHEY and CDR2 is SVGAGI. The CDR3 sequence: CASSYRGARTDTQYF. Written as DNA, the CDR3 is TGTGCCAGCAGTTACCGGGGGGCGCGTACAGATACGCAGTATTTT.

This clonotype is deemed medium-sized. The chain combines TRBV6-1 with TRBJ2-6; TRBD2 matches 8 bases. The V segment lost 6 bases and the J segment 4 bases; nucleotides outside the gene matches: 8. Germline V gene sequence: CDR1 MNHNS, CDR2 SASEGT. This CDR3 is built from 16 residues. The DNA for the CDR3 is TGTGCCAGCAGCGATACTAGCGGTGTCGGGGCCAACGTCCTGACTTTC. Encoded protein: CASSDTSGVGANVLTF.

This clonotype was seen many times. The chain has TRBV29-1 and TRBJ1-1; no firm D call. The length of the CDR3 is 13 residues. Germline lookup yields CDR1 SQVTM and CDR2 ANQGSEA. Trimming pared 4 bases from V and 0 bases from J, leaving 9 bases between. The CDR3 protein is CSVVRGMNTEAFF. The CDR3 region has the DNA TGCAGCGTTGTGAGAGGTATGAACACTGAAGCTTTCTTT.

This clonotype was seen at least ten times. The genes are TRBV7-2 and TRBJ2-2; the D gene is possibly TRBD2 (6 bases). Looked up from germline, CDR1 is SGHTA and CDR2 is FQGNSA. CDR3 length: 16 amino acids. V was cut by 0 bases and J by 2 bases, with 10 bases left in between. The CDR3 loop is CASSLARGENTGELFF. The CDR3 DNA sequence: TGTGCCAGCAGCTTAGCACGCGGGGAAAACACCGGGGAGCTGTTTTTT. Based on the CDR3 plus reference TRBV7-2 and TRBJ2-2, the full variable domain is GAGVSQSPSNKVTEKGKDVELRCDPISGHTALYWYRQSLGQGLEFLIYFQGNSAPDKSGLPSDRFSAERTGGSVSTLTIQRTQQEDSAVYLCASSLARGENTGELFFGEGSRLTVL.

This clonotype is medium-sized within its sample. The chain has TRBV5-6 and TRBJ2-2; D is undetermined. The CDR3 consists of 15 residues. V was clipped by 0 bases and J by 3 bases, with 9 bases between them. Germline V lookup: CDR1 SGHDT, CDR2 YYEEEE. CDR3 DNA sequence: TGTGCCAGCAGCTTGGTGGGGTTGGACACCGGGGAGCTGTTTTTT. This encodes CASSLVGLDTGELFF.

This clonotype was counted ten times or more. CDR3 sequence reads: CASSLDRGGPGNTIYF. The CDR3 DNA is TGTGCCAGCAGCCTGGACAGGGGAGGACCTGGAAACACCATATATTTT. The chain combines TRBV5-4 with TRBJ1-3, with TRBD1 matching over 9 bases. V was clipped by 4 bases and J by 2 bases; unmatched bases: 7. Germline loops: CDR1 SGHNT, CDR2 YYREEE (reference sequence). The CDR3 contains 16 residues.

This clonotype has ten or more counts. The V gene is TRBV7-9, the J gene TRBJ2-6, with D uncertain. The CDR3 runs 11 residues. V gave up 5 bases and J gave up 9 bases, with 5 bases separating them. Germline CDR1 SEHNR, CDR2 FQNEAQ (reference sequence). Written as DNA, the CDR3 is TGTGCCAGCAGCCCAGGCAACGTCCTGACTTTC. It is translated as CASSPGNVLTF.